This is a list of T cell receptor beta chains from one sample in a study of neurological immune-mediated disorders. TCRdb re-analysed the 5' RACE reads in MiXCR, keeping a single row per CDR3 protein. The sample holds 50,000 to 85,000 distinct CDR3 sequences, approximately 5.2% seen once. Source material: PBMCs. The receptor set was obtained from a woman aged 25 to 39 with multiple sclerosis. Both conserved end residues are trimmed from each CDR3.

V gene	J gene	CDR3 protein
TRBV12-3/TRBV12-4	TRBJ1-6	ASSPAGQGNSPLH
TRBV5-6	TRBJ1-2	ASSLGGSYGYT
TRBV5-1	TRBJ2-1	ASSVKGGYNEQF
TRBV5-5	TRBJ2-3	ASSLWDSTDTQY
TRBV14	TRBJ1-6	ASSRDRGNSPLH
TRBV7-8	TRBJ1-5	ASSLGRGTGNQPQH
TRBV5-1	TRBJ1-5	ASSLGLGGNQPQH
TRBV3-1	TRBJ1-1	ASSQVQGRRMVNTEAF
TRBV5-1	TRBJ2-3	ASSWGDWRTLDTQY
TRBV5-1	TRBJ1-1	ASSLLVRTTVTEAF
TRBV7-3	TRBJ1-2	ASSLTPTLEGYT
TRBV4-1	TRBJ2-7	ASSQDLRGLEQY
TRBV7-2	TRBJ1-2	ASSQPDRAYGYT
TRBV12-3/TRBV12-4	TRBJ1-2	ASSPRVGHRDPGYT
TRBV12-3/TRBV12-4	TRBJ1-1	ASSPGTANTEAF
TRBV20-1	TRBJ2-3	SALRADTQY
TRBV6-5	TRBJ1-1	ASRSTGSATSAF
TRBV10-2	TRBJ2-5	ASSESKAGVTLETQY
TRBV20-1	TRBJ2-4	SAKDRVVIQY
TRBV7-9	TRBJ1-1	ASSLMTSNTEAF
TRBV5-1	TRBJ2-3	ASSLVGLATDTQY
TRBV20-1	TRBJ2-7	SARDPSSGHEQY
TRBV15	TRBJ2-5	ATSSRTDPQETQY
TRBV7-9	TRBJ2-2	ASSFKGQSSGELF
TRBV6-5	TRBJ2-5	ASSYVGGPYQETQY
TRBV7-8	TRBJ2-5	ASSLVGLREAMETQY
TRBV6-6	TRBJ1-5	ASERGSNQPQN
TRBV5-1	TRBJ1-2	ASSSDGAANYGYT
TRBV20-1	TRBJ2-6	SARDFGDPTGANVLT
TRBV7-2	TRBJ2-1	ASTTGRKEQF
TRBV20-1	TRBJ1-5	SAGRAGSSNQPQH
TRBV12-3/TRBV12-4	TRBJ2-1	ANSLETGNGGRNEQF
TRBV28	TRBJ2-2	ASSTYTGELF
TRBV4-1	TRBJ2-5	ASSQGDRGAQETQY
TRBV12-3/TRBV12-4	TRBJ2-7	ASSRDSRRGEQY
TRBV6-6	TRBJ2-1	ASSNRDEDNEQF
TRBV20-1	TRBJ1-4	SAPRGGRALTNEKLF
TRBV20-1	TRBJ1-1	SAGDTLNTEAF
TRBV5-1	TRBJ2-2	ASSLFEGGAASRELF
TRBV2	TRBJ1-6	AVSLGTGAGSPLN
TRBV29-1	TRBJ1-1	SVRDRLNTEAF
TRBV4-1	TRBJ1-5	ASSQGRGGGNQPQH
TRBV20-1	TRBJ1-2	SAAGKDNGYT
TRBV19	TRBJ2-2	ASSPVAGVWNTGELF
TRBV20-1	TRBJ1-2	SARVGKNYGYT
TRBV5-1	TRBJ2-3	ASSPDQGTDTQY
TRBV4-2	TRBJ1-2	ASSPAGPYGYT
TRBV4-1	TRBJ1-6	ASSQVAGQGGYNSPLH